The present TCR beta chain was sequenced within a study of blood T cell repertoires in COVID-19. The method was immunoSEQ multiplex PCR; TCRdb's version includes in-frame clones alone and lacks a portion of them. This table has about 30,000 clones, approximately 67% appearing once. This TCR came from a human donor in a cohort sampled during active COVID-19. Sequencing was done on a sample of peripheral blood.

The CDR3 DNA follows: TGTGCCAGCAGTACGACCGGGACTTTTGTCTACGAGCAGTACTTC. Its translation is CASSTTGTFVYEQYF. The rearrangement links TRBV27 to TRBJ2-7; tentatively, D is TRBD2 (6 bases). Trimming removed 5 bases from V and 3 bases from J, with 17 bases in between. The CDR3 contains 15 residues. Germline V lookup: CDR1 MNHEY, CDR2 SMNVEV (reference sequence).